This paragraph covers one T cell receptor beta chain sequence. Its antigen remains unknown. The germline CDR1 and CDR2 sequences are LNHDA and SQIVND (reference sequence). V was pared by 6 bases and J by 4 bases, with 15 bases between. The CDR3 runs 14 residues. The data were taken from a study of cytomegalovirus exposure and HLA in healthy donors. For the study at large: From HLA-typed donors, an early data release held around 80 million unique TCRs. Study outcomes and limitations: Some TCR beta chains (roughly 160 of them) were listed as cytomegalovirus-associated. The presence/absence work took it that sequencing depth was about the same across donors. Excluded were some V segments that proved indistinguishable, including TRBV6-2 and TRBV6-3.

Amplification used 60 Vbeta primers and 13 Jbeta primers. Only in-frame clones appear in the TCRdb table, and some are missing; sequencing was by immunoSEQ multiplex PCR. The table has 100,000 to 150,000 clones, over 70% seen once. This chain uses TRBV19 with TRBJ1-1, with D tentatively TRBD1 (6 bases). Sequencing input: PBMCs. The sequence was collected from a female donor in good health and CMV-seropositive. This CDR3 is CASSVAGVRTEAFF. In nucleotides, the CDR3 is TGTGCCAGTAGCGTGGCAGGGGTTCGCACTGAAGCTTTCTTT.